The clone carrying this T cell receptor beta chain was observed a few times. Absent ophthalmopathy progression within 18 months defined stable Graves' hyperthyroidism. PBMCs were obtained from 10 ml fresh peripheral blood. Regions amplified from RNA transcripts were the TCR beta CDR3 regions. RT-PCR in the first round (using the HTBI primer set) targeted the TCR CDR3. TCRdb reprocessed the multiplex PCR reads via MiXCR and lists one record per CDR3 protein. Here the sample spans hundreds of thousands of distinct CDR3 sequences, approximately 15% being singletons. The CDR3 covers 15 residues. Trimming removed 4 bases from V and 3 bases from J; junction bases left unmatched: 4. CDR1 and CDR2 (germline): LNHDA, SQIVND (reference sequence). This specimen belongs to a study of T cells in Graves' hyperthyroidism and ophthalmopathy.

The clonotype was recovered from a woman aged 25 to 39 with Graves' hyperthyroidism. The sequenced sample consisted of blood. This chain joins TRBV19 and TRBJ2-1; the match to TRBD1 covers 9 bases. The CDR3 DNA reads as TGTGCCAGTAGTAGAGGGACAGGGATCTACAATGAGCAGTTCTTC. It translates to CASSRGTGIYNEQFF.